The 30 T cell receptor beta chains below all came from one sample that was sequenced in a study of cytomegalovirus exposure and HLA in healthy donors. This PCR relied on a set of 60 Vbeta primers and 13 Jbeta primers. The repertoire was sequenced with immunoSEQ multiplex PCR; TCRdb's copy has only in-frame clones and lacks some. The data show about 180,000 clones, around 81% seen once. Sequenced input: PBMCs. Every receptor here comes from a woman aged 25 to 39 in good health and CMV-seronegative.

This chain connects TRBV19 to TRBJ1-2; 9 bases are a match to TRBD1. From germline, CDR1 is LNHDA and CDR2 SQIVND (reference sequence). J gave up 4 bases and V 6 bases, and 21 bases lay outside the gene matches. The CDR3 is 19 residues long. The DNA of the CDR3 is TGTGCCAGTAGCTACCAACACTCCGGGACAGGGCGGCGGCCCTATGGCTACACCTTC. Protein product: CASSYQHSGTGRRPYGYTF. Drawing the rest from reference TRBV19 and TRBJ1-2, the complete variable domain is DGGITQSPKYLFRKEGQNVTLSCEQNLNHDAMYWYRQDPGQGLRLIYYSQIVNDFQKGDIAEGYSVSREKKESFPLTVTSAQKNPTAFYLCASSYQHSGTGRRPYGYTFGSGTRLTVV.

The chain is built from TRBV29-1 and TRBJ1-1; TRBD1 aligns across 7 bases. Losses at the gene ends were 3 bases for V and 1 base for J; bases not matched to a gene: 2. Per germline, CDR1 SQVTM and CDR2 ANQGSEA. The CDR3 is 13 amino acids. CDR3 in DNA: TGCAGCGTTGAGGGACAGCAGAACACTGAAGCTTTCTTT. It yields the protein CSVEGQQNTEAFF.

V gene TRBV11-3 combines with J gene TRBJ2-3, with TRBD2 matching over 11 bases. Losses at the gene ends were 5 bases for V and 4 bases for J; bases not matched to a gene: 8. This CDR3 has 16 amino acids. Per the germline V gene, CDR1 is SGHNT and CDR2 is YENEEA. The CDR3 loop is CASSPTGTSGADTQYF. In DNA form, the CDR3 reads TGTGCCAGCAGCCCGACCGGGACTAGCGGTGCAGATACGCAGTATTTT.

The chain carries TRBV28 and TRBJ1-5; D possibly corresponds to TRBD1 (6 bases). CDR1 is MDHEN, CDR2 SYDVKM, per germline. Trimming stripped 7 bases from V and 1 base from J, with 11 bases between. The CDR3 runs to 14 residues. The CDR3 spells CASILTGSNQPQHF. In nucleotides, the CDR3 is TGTGCCAGCATCCTCACAGGGAGCAATCAGCCCCAGCATTTT.

The genes are TRBV6-5 and TRBJ2-7; TRBD2 matches at 7 bases. This CDR3 is built from 15 residues. The V segment lost 0 bases and the J segment 2 bases; nucleotides outside the gene matches: 4. Germline V gives CDR1 MNHEY, CDR2 SVGAGI. CDR3 residues: CASSYSKLAPYEQYF. The CDR3 DNA is TGTGCCAGCAGTTACTCGAAACTAGCGCCCTACGAGCAGTACTTC.

The chain recombines TRBV15 with TRBJ1-1, with D possibly matching TRBD1 (6 bases). The CDR3 totals 14 residues. Looked up from germline, CDR1 is LNHNV and CDR2 is YYDKDF (reference sequence). V was clipped by 1 base and J by 10 bases, with 16 bases between them. CDR3 bases: TGTGCCACCAGCAGAGGGGGAACAGGGATCGGAGCTTTCTTT. Encoded protein: CATSRGGTGIGAFF.

V and J are TRBV6-5 and TRBJ2-3, with 10 bases aligning to TRBD1. Trimming took 5 bases from V and 1 from J; bases not matched to a gene: 3. The CDR3 spans 15 residues. Germline V lookup: CDR1 MNHEY, CDR2 SVGAGI. The CDR3 spells CASSRDRGRTDTQYF. The CDR3 DNA sequence: TGTGCCAGCAGTCGAGACAGGGGGCGCACAGATACGCAGTATTTT.

This clone was seen more than once but under ten times. The chain is built from TRBV6-5 and TRBJ2-7; the match to TRBD2 covers 11 bases. The length of the CDR3 is 15 residues. The trim removed 6 bases at V and 3 bases at J, leaving 7 bases unmatched. Germline V gene lookup returns CDR1 MNHEY and CDR2 SVGAGI. The CDR3 bases are TGTGCCAGCAGACCTCCCGGGACTAGCGGCTACGAGCAGTACTTC. It translates to CASRPPGTSGYEQYF.

V gene TRBV19 combines with J gene TRBJ2-5, with 9 bases matching TRBD2. With 6 bases clipped from V and 4 bases from J, the junction kept 6 bases outside the gene matches. The germline V gene encodes CDR1 LNHDA and CDR2 SQIVND (reference sequence). This CDR3 spans 14 amino acids. The CDR3 DNA sequence: TGTGCCAGTAGCTTAGCGGGAGTAGTAGAGACCCAGTACTTC. Translated: CASSLAGVVETQYF.

The chain links TRBV28 to TRBJ2-7; D is unresolved. The CDR3 contains 11 residues. With 8 bases removed from V and 6 bases from J, the gap between germline ends came to 11 bases. Germline CDR1 MDHEN, CDR2 SYDVKM. CDR3 sequence reads: CASAISGEQYF. The CDR3, as DNA: TGTGCCAGCGCGATATCGGGCGAGCAGTACTTC.

The V and J genes are TRBV28 and TRBJ1-2; D call uncertain. V lost 5 bases to trimming and J lost 8 bases, with 18 bases between them. Germline lookup yields CDR1 MDHEN and CDR2 SYDVKM. The CDR3 is 14 residues long. CDR3 in amino acids: CASSGFEGLGGYTF. The CDR3 DNA reads TGTGCCAGCAGTGGGTTCGAGGGTTTGGGCGGCTACACCTTC.

The chain links TRBV4-1 to TRBJ1-4, with TRBD1 matching 9 bases. The CDR3 contains 15 residues. Germline V gives CDR1 MGHRA, CDR2 YSYEKL. The V and J ends lost 0 bases and 8 bases, in that order; junction bases with no gene match: 4. In DNA, the CDR3 is TGCGCCAGCAGCCAAGACGACAGGGGGAGAGAAAAACTGTTTTTT. Translation gives CASSQDDRGREKLFF.

The gene calls are TRBV7-9 and TRBJ1-1; no firm D call. Germline V lookup: CDR1 SEHNR, CDR2 FQNEAQ (reference sequence). The germline V and J ends were trimmed by 0 bases and 3 bases, with 11 bases remaining between them. The CDR3 spans 15 residues. The DNA for the CDR3 is TGTGCCAGCAGCTTAGCGCTAGTGTTAGACACTGAAGCTTTCTTT. Translation gives CASSLALVLDTEAFF.

This sequence joins TRBV5-1 and TRBJ1-1; D not resolved. The V gene lost 4 bases and the J gene lost 4 bases, with 14 bases spanning the gap. Looked up from germline, CDR1 is SGHRS and CDR2 is YFSETQ. This CDR3 is built from 14 residues. CDR3 coding DNA: TGCGCCAGCAGCCCCCGACAATTCATCACTGAAGCTTTCTTT. Its translation: CASSPRQFITEAFF.

This chain connects TRBV18 to TRBJ1-5, with a weak D call TRBD1 (5 bases). Germline assignment: CDR1 KGHSH and CDR2 LQKENI. Deletions cut 1 base from V and 2 bases from J, with 6 bases between. The CDR3 is 14 residues long. CDR3 loop: CASSPQGRNQPQHF. In nucleotides, the CDR3 is TGTGCCAGCTCACCACAGGGGCGCAATCAGCCCCAGCATTTT.

The V gene is TRBV19, the J gene TRBJ2-5, with TRBD2 matching 14 bases. Germline loops: CDR1 LNHDA, CDR2 SQIVND (reference sequence). The V segment lost 3 bases and the J segment 5 bases; nucleotides outside the gene matches: 8. The CDR3 loop spans 17 amino acids. The CDR3 bases are TGTGCCAGTAGTATTGGGACTAGCGGGGGTGTTGCGGAGACCCAGTACTTC. Protein: CASSIGTSGGVAETQYF.

This clone was observed a handful of times. The rearrangement joins TRBV11-2 to TRBJ2-3; D ambiguous. The germline V gene encodes CDR1 SGHAT and CDR2 FQNNGV. The CDR3 length is 14 residues. The V gene lost 1 base and the J gene lost 2 bases, with 7 bases spanning the gap. The CDR3 sequence is CASSLGQYTDTQYF. CDR3 nucleotide sequence: TGTGCCAGCAGCTTAGGACAATACACAGATACGCAGTATTTT.

There are a few counts of this clone. Here the CDR3 reads CASSLLFEETQYF. For the CDR3, the DNA is TGTGCCAGCAGCTTACTGTTTGAGGAGACCCAGTACTTC. The rearrangement uses TRBV7-2 and TRBJ2-5; D gene uncertain. V lost 2 bases and J 5 bases, leaving 9 bases between the germline ends. The length of the CDR3 is 13 residues. From germline, CDR1 is SGHTA and CDR2 FQGNSA.

This clone was detected only once. The V gene is TRBV21-1, the J gene TRBJ1-6. TRBV21-1 is a documented pseudogene. The CDR3 runs to 17 residues. DNA for the CDR3: TGTGCCAGCTTGGGCGGGTTGGCCGGCTCCTATAATTCACCCCTCCACTTT. Amino acid sequence: CASLGGLAGSYNSPLHF.

V and J are TRBV9 and TRBJ2-1, with D hard to call. CDR1 is SGDLS, CDR2 YYNGEE, per germline. CDR3 length equals 16 residues. V shed 1 base and J shed 1 base, with 12 bases lying between them. CDR3 protein: CASSVRGSQSYNEQFF. In DNA, the CDR3 is TGTGCCAGCAGCGTACGAGGTAGCCAATCCTACAATGAGCAGTTCTTC.

With regard to this clone: The germline gene is not matched at one end of the junction; a read error may be the cause. The chain links TRBV7-7 to TRBJ2-2; 10 bases agree with TRBD1. The CDR3 is 17 residues long. Germline values: CDR1 SSHAT, CDR2 FNYEAQ (reference sequence). The DNA of the CDR3 is TGTGCTAGCAGCTTAACCACCGGGACAGGGGTCACCGGGGAGCTGTTTTTT. Encoded protein: CASSLTTGTGVTGELFF.

The genes are TRBV18 and TRBJ1-2, with D perhaps TRBD1 (5 bases). The ends were cut back, 1 base at V and 6 bases at J, with 9 bases in the middle. Per the germline V gene, CDR1 is KGHSH and CDR2 is LQKENI. The length of the CDR3 is 13 residues. The CDR3 spells CASSPRGRDGYTF. CDR3 coding DNA: TGTGCCAGCTCACCACGGGGCAGGGATGGCTACACCTTC.

This sequence joins TRBV28 and TRBJ2-7; 8 bases fit TRBD1. Per the germline V gene, CDR1 is MDHEN and CDR2 is SYDVKM. The junction had 6 bases not matched to a gene; V was cut back by 5 bases and J by 6 bases. The CDR3 covers 13 residues. CDR3 in amino acids: CASSPPTGVEQYF. Written as DNA, the CDR3 is TGTGCCAGCAGTCCCCCGACAGGGGTCGAGCAGTACTTC. Full variable domain (remainder filled in from reference TRBV28 and TRBJ2-7): DVKVTQSSRYLVKRTGEKVFLECVQDMDHENMFWYRQDPGLGLRLIYFSYDVKMKEKGDIPEGYSVSREKKERFSLILESASTNQTSMYLCASSPPTGVEQYFGPGTRLTVT.

This rearrangement joins TRBV19 to TRBJ1-5; D is unclear. CDR3 length: 14 amino acids. Germline V CDR1 and CDR2: LNHDA, SQIVND (reference sequence). Between the trimmed V and J ends, which lost 6 bases and 5 bases, there was a span of 14 bases. This chain's CDR3 is CASRTLDGDQPQHF. The CDR3 DNA is TGTGCCAGTAGGACCCTCGACGGGGATCAGCCCCAGCATTTT.

This clone showed up just once. The chain employs TRBV29-1 and TRBJ1-4; D may be TRBD1 (6 bases). Germline CDR1 reads SQVTM; CDR2 reads ANQGSEA. With 6 bases removed from V and 8 bases from J, the gap between germline ends came to 16 bases. The CDR3 is made up of 13 amino acids. For the CDR3, the DNA is TGCAGCGTGGGTGCAGGGGTTCGGGAAAAACTGTTTTTT. Translating gives CSVGAGVREKLFF.

Remarks on this clone: One end of the junction fails to match germline, which may point to a read error. The gene calls are TRBV7-9 and TRBJ1-5; 12 bases are shared with TRBD1. Germline V gene sequence: CDR1 SEHNR, CDR2 FQNEAQ (reference sequence). This CDR3 is 15 amino acids long. CDR3 sequence reads: CSSSLMGQGAEAQHF. As DNA, the CDR3 is TGTTCCAGCAGCTTGATGGGACAGGGGGCGGAGGCCCAGCATTTT.

The chain recombines TRBV5-4 with TRBJ1-1, with TRBD1 identical over 9 bases. J lost 3 bases, V lost 4 bases, and 10 bases had no gene match. The CDR3 has 16 residues. CDR1 is SGHNT, CDR2 YYREEE, per germline (reference sequence). The DNA of the CDR3 is TGTGCCAGCAGCCACAGGGGGCTTGCGCGATACACTGAAGCTTTCTTT. As protein: CASSHRGLARYTEAFF.

This rearrangement joins TRBV5-1 to TRBJ2-5; 7 bases map to TRBD1. V shed 3 bases and J 5 bases; nucleotides not matched to a gene: 4. The CDR3 contains 13 residues. Germline V gene sequence: CDR1 SGHRS, CDR2 YFSETQ. The chain's CDR3 is CASSSGQQETQYF. CDR3 coding DNA: TGCGCCAGCAGCTCGGGACAGCAGGAGACCCAGTACTTC. Complete variable domain (other parts from reference TRBV5-1 and TRBJ2-5): KAGVTQTPRYLIKTRGQQVTLSCSPISGHRSVSWYQQTPGQGLQFLFEYFSETQRNKGNFPGRFSGRQFSNSRSEMNVSTLELGDSALYLCASSSGQQETQYFGPGTRLLVL.

This clone showed up just once. This rearrangement joins TRBV10-1 to TRBJ2-2; a weak D match, TRBD2 (5 bases). V was shortened by 7 bases and J by 6 bases, with 18 bases between the two germline ends. Germline assignment: CDR1 WNHNN and CDR2 SYGVQD (reference sequence). This CDR3 comprises 15 residues. CDR3 region: CASNPRSPRAGELFF. The CDR3 DNA sequence: TGCGCCAGCAACCCACGTTCCCCGAGGGCCGGGGAGCTGTTTTTT.

The rearrangement joins TRBV28 to TRBJ2-5, with D unclear. V was clipped by 1 base and J by 2 bases, with 17 bases between them. This CDR3 region has 17 residues. Germline CDR1 reads MDHEN; CDR2 reads SYDVKM. CDR3 sequence reads: CASSLFPPRSSQETQYF. CDR3 sequence (DNA): TGTGCCAGCAGTTTATTCCCCCCCCGAAGCTCTCAAGAGACCCAGTACTTC.